The 10 T cell receptor beta chains below come from one sample, sequenced in a study of cytomegalovirus exposure and HLA in healthy donors. The PCR ran on 60 Vbeta and 13 Jbeta primers. Measured with immunoSEQ multiplex PCR; TCRdb has only the in-frame clones, and not every one. The sample yields about 170,000 clones, 65% to 80% seen once. The sample was PBMCs. The receptor source for this set is a woman between 50 and 59 years old in good health and CMV-seropositive.

The CDR3 spells CASSPGSSYEQFF. CDR3 sequence (DNA): TGTGCCAGCAGTCCGGGATCTTCGTATGAGCAGTTCTTC. V is TRBV28 and J is TRBJ2-1, with D possibly being TRBD2 (5 bases). The V end was cut by 5 bases, the J end by 8 bases, with 13 bases between. The CDR3 covers 13 residues. CDR1 is MDHEN, CDR2 SYDVKM, per germline.

This chain links TRBV2 with TRBJ1-6, with D perhaps matching TRBD1 (5 bases). Trimming cost V 5 bases and J 11 bases, with 10 bases left between them. The CDR3 has 12 residues. Germline CDR1 reads SNHLY; CDR2 reads FYNNEI. The CDR3 loop reads CASSLSGPPLHF. CDR3 nucleotide sequence: TGTGCCAGCAGTTTATCAGGGCCACCCCTCCACTTT.

This clone was detected only once. The chain is built from TRBV15 and TRBJ2-7, with TRBD1 identical over 9 bases. Germline lookup yields CDR1 LNHNV and CDR2 YYDKDF (reference sequence). The CDR3 contains 15 residues. The V segment lost 3 bases and the J segment 3 bases; nucleotides outside the gene matches: 6. CDR3 DNA: TGTGCCACCAGCAGTCCGGGACAGGGATACTACGAGCAGTACTTC. Protein product: CATSSPGQGYYEQYF.

This chain's CDR3 is CASRRTSGSASSYNEQFF. DNA of the CDR3: TGCGCCAGCAGGCGGACTAGCGGTTCCGCTAGCTCCTACAATGAGCAGTTCTTC. V is TRBV5-1 and J is TRBJ2-1; 10 nucleotides agree with TRBD2. The CDR3 contains 18 residues. The V gene end was trimmed by 5 bases and the J gene end by 0 bases; junction bases not matched to a gene: 11. Germline values: CDR1 SGHRS, CDR2 YFSETQ.

In its sample, this clone was seen a few times. The chain links TRBV28 to TRBJ2-1; 9 bases align to TRBD2. Trimming removed 8 bases from V and 4 bases from J; junction bases left unmatched: 18. CDR3 length: 18 residues. Looked up from germline, CDR1 is MDHEN and CDR2 is SYDVKM. The CDR3 is CASHPSGASGTHYNEQFF. The CDR3 DNA reads TGTGCCAGCCATCCCTCCGGGGCTAGCGGGACCCATTACAATGAGCAGTTCTTC.

The chain carries TRBV7-9 and TRBJ2-3; D perhaps matches TRBD1 (5 bases). CDR3 length equals 16 residues. CDR1 is SEHNR and CDR2 is FQNEAQ in the germline V gene (reference sequence). The V end was cut by 0 bases, the J end by 0 bases, with 10 bases between. The CDR3 DNA sequence: TGTGCCAGCAGCTTAGCGGCAGGGCTTAGCACAGATACGCAGTATTTT. It encodes CASSLAAGLSTDTQYF.

The CDR3 region has the DNA TGCGCCAGCAGCTTGGGTAGCGGTGCCTACAATGAGCAGTTCTTC. Its protein product is CASSLGSGAYNEQFF. The V call is TRBV5-1, the J call TRBJ2-1, with D tentatively TRBD2 (6 bases). The germline gives CDR1 SGHRS, CDR2 YFSETQ. The CDR3 length is 15 residues. The germline V and J ends were trimmed by 0 bases and 2 bases, with 9 bases remaining between them.

The chain links TRBV28 to TRBJ1-1; 8 bases are a match to TRBD1. CDR1 MDHEN and CDR2 SYDVKM come from the germline V gene. V lost 6 bases and J lost 4; bases outside the gene matches: 13. The CDR3 has 16 amino acids. CDR3 sequence (DNA): TGTGCCAGCAGGGATGGGACAGGCGGCGTGAGCACTGAAGCTTTCTTT. Residues: CASRDGTGGVSTEAFF.

The CDR3 nucleotides are TGCAGCGCCGGTACCTCTACAGGGACGGACGAGCAGTACTTC. Translation gives CSAGTSTGTDEQYF. This sequence joins TRBV29-1 and TRBJ2-7, with D possibly TRBD1 on 6 matching bases. Per germline, CDR1 SQVTM and CDR2 ANQGSEA. The CDR3 is made up of 14 amino acids. The V end lost 7 bases, the J end lost 5 bases, and 21 bases lay between the germline ends.

The chain joins TRBV19 to TRBJ1-2; weak D call: TRBD1 (6 bases). This CDR3 spans 15 amino acids. The V and J ends lost 1 base and 6 bases respectively, with 15 bases between them. Per the germline V gene, CDR1 is LNHDA and CDR2 is SQIVND (reference sequence). CDR3 sequence (DNA): TGTGCCAGTAGTATAGGCTCGGGGGGGCCCAATGGCTACACCTTC. Translating gives CASSIGSGGPNGYTF.